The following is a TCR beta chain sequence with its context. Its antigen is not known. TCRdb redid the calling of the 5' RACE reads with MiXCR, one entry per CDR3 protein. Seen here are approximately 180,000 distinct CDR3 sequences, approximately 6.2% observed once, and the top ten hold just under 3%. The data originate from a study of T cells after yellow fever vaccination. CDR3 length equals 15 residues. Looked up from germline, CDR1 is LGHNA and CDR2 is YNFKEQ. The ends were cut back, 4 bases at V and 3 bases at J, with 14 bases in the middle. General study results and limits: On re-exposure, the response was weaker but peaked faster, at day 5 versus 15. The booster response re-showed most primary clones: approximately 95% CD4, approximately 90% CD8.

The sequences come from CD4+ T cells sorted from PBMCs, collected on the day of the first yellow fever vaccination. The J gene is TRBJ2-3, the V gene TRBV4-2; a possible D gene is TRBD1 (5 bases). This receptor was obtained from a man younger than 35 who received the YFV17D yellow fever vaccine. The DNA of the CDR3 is TGTGCCAGCAGCCGAGACAGCACCTTAACAGATACGCAGTATTTT. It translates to CASSRDSTLTDTQYF.